A selection of T cell receptor beta chains follows, all from one sample in a study of blood T cell repertoires in COVID-19. Sequencing used immunoSEQ multiplex PCR; TCRdb keeps in-frame clones, though not all of them. The sample lists some 250,000 clones; around 89% were seen once. The sample was PBMCs or T cells enriched from blood (not recorded which). The receptors originated from a man aged 35-49 years who had recovered from COVID-19. Both conserved end residues are part of each CDR3. D genes are given only for firm matches. Only part of the rows carry a size: once, few, many, or a class if the clone is expanded.

TRBV10-1	TRBJ2-7	TRBD1	-	TGCGCCAGCAGCCTCCGCCGGGACAGGGGCTACGAGCAGTACTTC	CASSLRRDRGYEQYF
TRBV3-1/TRBV3-2	TRBJ2-2	-	once	TGTGCCAGCAGCCAAGCCAGGGGGAACACCGGGGAGCTGTTTTTT	CASSQARGNTGELFF
TRBV5-1	TRBJ2-3	TRBD2	-	TGCGCCAGCAGCTTTGAGCGGGGAAACACAGATACGCAGTATTTT	CASSFERGNTDTQYF
TRBV28	TRBJ1-6	-	few	TGTGCCAGCAGTTTATTTGAGGATTATTCACCCCTCCACTTT	CASSLFEDYSPLHF
TRBV3-1/TRBV3-2	TRBJ1-2	TRBD1	once	TGTGCCAGCAGCCAAGAACCAGGGGGTGGCTACACCTTC	CASSQEPGGGYTF
TRBV5-1	TRBJ2-1	-	-	TGCGCCAGCAGTCCCGGCCGGACTTATAGTATGGGGATCTTC	CASSPGRTYSMGIF
TRBV19	TRBJ1-5	-	once	TGTGCCAGTAGAAATCAGGGTCCACAGCCCCAGCATTTT	CASRNQGPQPQHF
TRBV7-8	TRBJ2-7	TRBD2	-	TGTGCCAGCAGACTCACTAGCGGCACATTCTACGAGCAGTACTTC	CASRLTSGTFYEQYF
TRBV6-5	TRBJ1-1	TRBD1	-	TGTGCCAGCAGCGCCGGGACAGGGAACACTGAAGCTTTCTTT	CASSAGTGNTEAFF
TRBV18	TRBJ2-6	-	-	TGTGCCAGCTCACCACCGTCAGGGGCCAACGTCCTGACTTTC	CASSPPSGANVLTF
TRBV19	TRBJ1-5	-	once	TGTGCCAGTAGTAAGAGGGCTGATAGCAATCAGCCCCAGCATTTT	CASSKRADSNQPQHF
TRBV11-2	TRBJ2-2	-	-	TGTGCCAGCAGCTTCGCCGGGGAGCTGTTTTTT	CASSFAGELFF
TRBV7-2	TRBJ2-7	-	few	TGTGCCAGCAGCTTAGCGCGGTCGGAGAGCTCCTACGAGCAGTACTTC	CASSLARSESSYEQYF
TRBV3-1/TRBV3-2	TRBJ1-2	-	many	TGTGCCAGCAGCCAAGGCCGGCAGACCGCGGGGGTGGGAGGCTACACCTTC	CASSQGRQTAGVGGYTF
TRBV19	TRBJ2-3	-	-	TGTGCCAGTAGTAGCTCTCTACTTCTCACAGATACGCAGTATTTT	CASSSSLLLTDTQYF
TRBV5-1	TRBJ1-5	-	-	TGCGCCAGCAGCTTGGTGGCAGGGCCAGGTCAGCCCCAGCATTTT	CASSLVAGPGQPQHF
TRBV2	TRBJ2-2	TRBD1	-	TGTGCCAGCAGTGCGCATGGACAGGGTAACGGGGAGCTGTTTTTT	CASSAHGQGNGELFF
TRBV29-1	TRBJ2-6	-	-	TGCAGCGTTCGTTCCAGGAAAAGCTCTGGGGCCAACGTCCTGACTTTC	CSVRSRKSSGANVLTF
TRBV6-1	TRBJ1-1	-	-	TGTGCCAGCAGTGAATTTCACACATACGAAGCTTTCTTT	CASSEFHTYEAFF
TRBV6-5	TRBJ2-3	-	-	TGTGCCAGCAGTTACACCTTGGGGGGGCTGGATACGCAGTATTTT	CASSYTLGGLDTQYF